The next 13 T cell receptor beta chains were all read from a single sample in a study of neurological immune-mediated disorders. TCRdb used MiXCR to reprocess the 5' RACE reads, holding one entry per CDR3 protein. This sample yields roughly 50,000 distinct CDR3 sequences, of which over 9.5% are seen a single time; around 11% belongs to the top ten. Sequenced sample: PBMCs. The receptors stem from a woman aged 55 to 70 with HTLV-1-associated myelopathy (HAM/TSP).

This clonotype was observed a few times. The chain employs TRBV5-5 and TRBJ2-7, with D possibly matching TRBD1 (6 bases). CDR3 length equals 13 residues. The germline V gene encodes CDR1 SGHKS and CDR2 YYEKEE (reference sequence). Trimming shortened V by 4 bases and J by 3 bases, and 11 bases separated the two germline ends. CDR3 region: CASSMGTFYEQYF. The CDR3 nucleotides read TGTGCCAGCAGCATGGGGACATTCTACGAGCAGTACTTC.

This clonotype was observed at least ten times. The rearrangement links TRBV5-1 to TRBJ2-1; TRBD1 agrees at 7 bases. The V gene end was trimmed by 1 base and the J gene end by 0 bases; junction bases not matched to a gene: 1. This CDR3 spans 15 amino acids. Germline V gene lookup returns CDR1 SGHRS and CDR2 YFSETQ. As DNA, the CDR3 is TGCGCCAGCAGCTTGCAGGGGGACTCCTACAATGAGCAGTTCTTC. It codes for CASSLQGDSYNEQFF.

Note on this clonotype: One end of the junction fails to match germline, which may point to a read error. CDR3 region: CASCLDRSYDEQFF. The CDR3 DNA reads TGTGCCAGCTGTCTGGACAGGTCCTACGATGAGCAGTTCTTC. V and J are TRBV6-5 and TRBJ2-1, with TRBD1 matching 7 bases. Germline V gene lookup returns CDR1 MNHEY and CDR2 SVGAGI. The CDR3 contains 14 residues.

In its sample, this clonotype was seen many times. V gene TRBV5-1 combines with J gene TRBJ2-4; D is possibly TRBD2 (6 bases). V was shortened by 4 bases and J by 0 bases, with 20 bases between the two germline ends. Germline lookup yields CDR1 SGHRS and CDR2 YFSETQ. The CDR3 totals 18 residues. CDR3 loop: CASSASGPTGGAKNIQYF. Here the CDR3 DNA reads TGCGCCAGCAGCGCTTCCGGGCCTACCGGGGGAGCCAAAAACATTCAGTACTTC.

This clonotype was counted at least ten times. The chain recombines TRBV29-1 with TRBJ1-3; D is undetermined. The V end lost 2 bases, the J end lost 0 bases, and 5 bases lay between the germline ends. CDR1 and CDR2 from the germline V gene are SQVTM and ANQGSEA. The CDR3 length is 13 residues. CDR3 sequence reads: CSVEIRSGNTIYF. The DNA for the CDR3 is TGCAGCGTTGAAATACGCTCTGGAAACACCATATATTTT.

This clonotype was observed at least ten times. The chain uses TRBV6-2 or TRBV6-3 and TRBJ2-7, with a tentative D call TRBD1 (6 bases). V lost 5 bases to trimming and J lost 2 bases, with 16 bases between them. Looked up from germline, CDR1 is MNHEY and CDR2 is SVGEGT. This CDR3 is built from 15 residues. CDR3 coding DNA: TGTGCCAGCAGTCAGCCGGGACATCCCGCCTACGAGCAGTACTTC. This sequence encodes CASSQPGHPAYEQYF.

This clonotype was recorded many times. The rearrangement uses TRBV6-2 or TRBV6-3 and TRBJ2-3, with D possibly matching TRBD2 (5 bases). CDR3 length equals 18 residues. The ends were cut back, 6 bases at V and 6 bases at J, with 28 bases in the middle. Germline loops: CDR1 MNHEY, CDR2 SVGEGT. CDR3 DNA sequence: TGTGCCAGCAGCCCCCGGGCCGGGGTAGCACTACAAGTGGATACGCAGTATTTT. It codes for CASSPRAGVALQVDTQYF.

This clonotype was recorded at least ten times. The chain recombines TRBV5-1 with TRBJ1-6, with D tentatively TRBD1 (5 bases). V lost 0 bases and J 14 bases, leaving 15 bases between the germline ends. Germline V gene lookup returns CDR1 SGHRS and CDR2 YFSETQ. The CDR3 covers 14 residues. The CDR3 here is CASSLAGTSFTLHF. The CDR3 nucleotides are TGCGCCAGCAGCTTGGCAGGGACTAGTTTCACCCTCCACTTT.

This clonotype was picked up many times. The V gene is TRBV6-2 or TRBV6-3, the J gene TRBJ2-3; the D call may be TRBD1 or TRBD2 (5 bases each). Trimming took off 5 bases at V and 4 bases at J, with 19 bases between the two ends. The CDR3 extends over 16 amino acids. Germline V gene data show CDR1 as MNHEY and CDR2 as SVGEGT. Here the CDR3 DNA reads TGTGCCAGCAGTAACCCGGGGCCCATCTCCCCAGATACGCAGTATTTT. Protein sequence: CASSNPGPISPDTQYF.

This clonotype was counted ten times or more. The genes are TRBV10-3 and TRBJ1-5; perhaps TRBD1 as D (5 bases). This CDR3 contains 15 residues. Per germline, CDR1 ENHRY and CDR2 SYGVKD. The V and J ends lost 4 bases and 4 bases respectively, with 14 bases between them. The CDR3 loop is CAISGSGTPNQPQHF. The CDR3 nucleotides are TGTGCCATCAGTGGTAGCGGGACGCCAAATCAGCCCCAGCATTTT.

Comment on this clonotype: A read error may account for a junction end that differs from germline. The J gene is TRBJ1-3, the V gene TRBV11-2; D remains unclear. Germline CDR1 and CDR2: SGHAT and FQNNGV. The CDR3 loop spans 14 amino acids. The chain's CDR3 is CASSNGPSRNTIYF. For the CDR3, the DNA is TGTGCCAGCAGCAATGGTCCCTCTAGAAACACCATATATTTT.

This clonotype was detected ten times or more. This CDR3 is CASTLRAGLAGGPTYEQYF. The CDR3 DNA is TGTGCCAGCACCCTTCGCGCGGGACTAGCGGGAGGGCCCACCTACGAGCAGTACTTC. The chain is built from TRBV7-2 and TRBJ2-7; 16 bases are shared with TRBD2. J was trimmed by 2 bases and V by 7 bases; bases with no gene match: 14. The CDR3 sequence is 19 residues long. Germline values: CDR1 SGHTA, CDR2 FQGNSA.

In its sample, this clonotype was seen many times. The chain recombines TRBV5-1 with TRBJ2-1; D call uncertain. The CDR3 totals 14 residues. Per germline, CDR1 SGHRS and CDR2 YFSETQ. V was pared by 7 bases and J by 0 bases, with 11 bases between. The CDR3 coding sequence is TGCGCCAGCCGAGAGGCGAGCTCCTACAATGAGCAGTTCTTC. Amino acids: CASREASSYNEQFF.